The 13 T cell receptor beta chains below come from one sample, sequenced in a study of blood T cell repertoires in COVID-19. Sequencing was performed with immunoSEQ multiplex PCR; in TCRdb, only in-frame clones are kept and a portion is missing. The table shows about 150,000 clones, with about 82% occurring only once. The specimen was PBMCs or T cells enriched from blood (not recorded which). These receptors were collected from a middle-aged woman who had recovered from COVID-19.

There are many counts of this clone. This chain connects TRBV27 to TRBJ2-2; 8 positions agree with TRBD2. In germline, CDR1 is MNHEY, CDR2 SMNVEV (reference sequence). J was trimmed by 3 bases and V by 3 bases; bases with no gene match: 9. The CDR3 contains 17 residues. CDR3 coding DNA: TGTGCCAGCAGTTTGGCCGGGACTAGGGGCGACACCGGGGAGCTGTTTTTT. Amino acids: CASSLAGTRGDTGELFF.

This CDR3 is CASSLRTSGGYTDTQYF. DNA for the CDR3: TGCGCCAGCAGCTTAAGGACTAGCGGGGGGTACACAGATACGCAGTATTTT. V usage is TRBV5-1 and J usage is TRBJ2-3, with 14 bases lining up with TRBD2. The J segment lost 2 bases and the V segment lost 2 bases, leaving 4 bases of the junction unmatched. The CDR3 sequence is 17 residues long. Germline V gene lookup returns CDR1 SGHRS and CDR2 YFSETQ.

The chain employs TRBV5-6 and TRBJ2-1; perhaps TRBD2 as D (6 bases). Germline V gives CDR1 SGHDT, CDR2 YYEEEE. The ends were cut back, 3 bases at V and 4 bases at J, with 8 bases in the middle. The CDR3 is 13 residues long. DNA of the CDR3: TGTGCCAGCAGCTACGGGACTTACAATGAGCAGTTCTTC. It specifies CASSYGTYNEQFF.

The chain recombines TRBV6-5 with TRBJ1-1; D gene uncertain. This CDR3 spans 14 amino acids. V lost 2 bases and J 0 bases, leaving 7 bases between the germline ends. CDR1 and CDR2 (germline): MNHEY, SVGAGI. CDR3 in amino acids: CASSYMELNTEAFF. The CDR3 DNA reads TGTGCCAGCAGTTACATGGAGCTGAACACTGAAGCTTTCTTT.

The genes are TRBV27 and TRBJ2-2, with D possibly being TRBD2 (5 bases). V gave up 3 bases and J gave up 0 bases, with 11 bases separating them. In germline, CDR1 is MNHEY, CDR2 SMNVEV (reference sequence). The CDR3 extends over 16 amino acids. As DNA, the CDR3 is TGTGCCAGCAGTTTTGAGGGAACCGCGAACACCGGGGAGCTGTTTTTT. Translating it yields CASSFEGTANTGELFF.

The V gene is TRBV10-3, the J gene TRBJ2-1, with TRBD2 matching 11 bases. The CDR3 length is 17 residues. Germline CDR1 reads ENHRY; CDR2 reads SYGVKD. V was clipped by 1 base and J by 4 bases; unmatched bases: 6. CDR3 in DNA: TGTGCCATCAGTGAGTTCGGGGTAGCGGGGGGGTACAATGAGCAGTTCTTC. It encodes CAISEFGVAGGYNEQFF.

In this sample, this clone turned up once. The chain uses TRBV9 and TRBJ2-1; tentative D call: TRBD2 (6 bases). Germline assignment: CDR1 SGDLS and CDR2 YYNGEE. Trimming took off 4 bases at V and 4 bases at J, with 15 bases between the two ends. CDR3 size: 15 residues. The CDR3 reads CASSIGGPLYNEQFF. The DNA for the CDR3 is TGTGCCAGCAGCATCGGAGGGCCGTTGTACAATGAGCAGTTCTTC.

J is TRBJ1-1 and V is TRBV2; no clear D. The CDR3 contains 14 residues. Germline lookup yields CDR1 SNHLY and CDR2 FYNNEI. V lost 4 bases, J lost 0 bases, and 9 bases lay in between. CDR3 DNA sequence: TGTGCCAGCAGTGTTCTGGAGGTGAACACTGAAGCTTTCTTT. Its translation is CASSVLEVNTEAFF.

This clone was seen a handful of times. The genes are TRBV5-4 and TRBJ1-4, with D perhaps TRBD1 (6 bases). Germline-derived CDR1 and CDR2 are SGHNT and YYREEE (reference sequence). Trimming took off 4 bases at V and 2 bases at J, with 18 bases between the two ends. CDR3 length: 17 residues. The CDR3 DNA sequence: TGTGCCAGCAGCCCCCCGCCACAGGGTCGCACTAATGAAAAACTGTTTTTT. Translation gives CASSPPPQGRTNEKLFF.

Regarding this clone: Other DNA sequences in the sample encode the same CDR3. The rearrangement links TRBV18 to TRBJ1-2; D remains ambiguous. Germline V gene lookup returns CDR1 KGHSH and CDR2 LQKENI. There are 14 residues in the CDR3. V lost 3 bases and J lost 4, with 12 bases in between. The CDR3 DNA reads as TGTGCCAGCTCACCTCTGGGCGCCTCCTATGGCTACACCTTC. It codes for CASSPLGASYGYTF.

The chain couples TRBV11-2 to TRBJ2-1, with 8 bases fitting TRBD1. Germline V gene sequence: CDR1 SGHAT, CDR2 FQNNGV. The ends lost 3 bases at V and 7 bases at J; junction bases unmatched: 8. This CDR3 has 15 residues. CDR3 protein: CASSLTGTGWNEQFF. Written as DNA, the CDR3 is TGTGCCAGCAGCTTGACCGGGACAGGATGGAATGAGCAGTTCTTC.

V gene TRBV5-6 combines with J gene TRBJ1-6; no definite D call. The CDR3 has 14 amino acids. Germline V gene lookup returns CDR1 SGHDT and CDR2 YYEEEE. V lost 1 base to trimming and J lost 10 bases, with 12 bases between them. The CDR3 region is CASSLMTFGSPLHF. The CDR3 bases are TGTGCCAGCAGCTTGATGACATTCGGCTCACCCCTCCACTTT.

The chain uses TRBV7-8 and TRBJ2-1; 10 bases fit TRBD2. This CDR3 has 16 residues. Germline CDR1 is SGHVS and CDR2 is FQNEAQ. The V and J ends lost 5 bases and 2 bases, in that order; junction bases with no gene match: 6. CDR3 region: CASSPPGLAAYNEQFF. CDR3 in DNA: TGTGCCAGCAGCCCCCCTGGACTAGCGGCCTACAATGAGCAGTTCTTC. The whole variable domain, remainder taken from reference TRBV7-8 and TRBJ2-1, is GAGVSQSPRYKVAKRGQDVALRCDPISGHVSLFWYQQALGQGPEFLTYFQNEAQLDKSGLPSDRFFAERPEGSVSTLKIQRTQQEDSAVYLCASSPPGLAAYNEQFFGPGTRLTVL.